One T cell receptor beta chain is described in this entry. Its antigen is still unknown. A junction end diverges from the germline sequence, so it may reflect a read error. This sample was taken from a study of CD8 T cells in Susac syndrome. RNA was extracted with the RNeasy kit, and a quantity of roughly 0.45 to 1 ug was reverse transcribed using random hexamers. TCRdb re-called the immunoSEQ multiplex PCR reads with MiXCR, one entry per CDR3 protein. The table includes 250,000 to 300,000 distinct CDR3 sequences, about 85% detected once. Study-level results: The authors acknowledged that their TCR sequencing and HLA analysis involved a relatively small number of individuals.

The source of this sequence is a human donor with multiple sclerosis. The sample comprised CD8+ T cells from PBMCs.

The CDR3 reads CASSLAGGPNNEQFF. The CDR3 region has the DNA TGTGCCAGCAGTCTAGCGGGAGGGCCCAACAATGAGCAGTTCTTC. This rearrangement joins TRBV12-3 or TRBV12-4 to TRBJ2-1; 12 bases map to TRBD2. The CDR3 is 15 residues long.